The 5 T cell receptor beta chains below all came from one sample that was sequenced in a study of T cell changes during pregnancy in multiple sclerosis. The table came from immunoSEQ multiplex PCR; TCRdb's copy has only in-frame clones and leaves some out. The sample has about 70,000 clones; approximately 94% are singletons. The material was peripheral blood, obtained in the third trimester of pregnancy. The origin of the receptors is a female donor with multiple sclerosis, enrolled in a pregnancy study.

The V gene is TRBV7-2, the J gene TRBJ1-2, with D unresolved. V lost 2 bases and J lost 4, with 8 bases in between. Germline lookup yields CDR1 SGHTA and CDR2 FQGNSA. CDR3 length equals 13 residues. The CDR3 sequence: CASSLPTSYGYTF. DNA for the CDR3: TGTGCCAGCAGCTTACCGACTTCCTATGGCTACACCTTC.

The V call is TRBV11-2, the J call TRBJ1-3; 7 positions agree with TRBD1. V trimming: 1 base; J trimming: 7 bases; junction bases outside the gene matches: 16. The CDR3 has 18 amino acids. CDR1 and CDR2 (germline): SGHAT, FQNNGV. The CDR3 nucleotides are TGTGCCAGCAGCTTAGTAGGTCCGGCAGGGGGAACCCGGAACACCATATATTTT. This codes for CASSLVGPAGGTRNTIYF. Looking up the rest from reference TRBV11-2 and TRBJ1-3 gives the full variable domain: EAGVAQSPRYKIIEKRQSVAFWCNPISGHATLYWYQQILGQGPKLLIQFQNNGVVDDSQLPKDRFSAERLKGVDSTLKIQPAKLEDSAVYLCASSLVGPAGGTRNTIYFGEGSWLTVV.

This clone occurred a few times. This chain links TRBV2 with TRBJ1-1; 7 nucleotides line up with TRBD1. This CDR3 has 13 residues. The V gene's germline CDR1 is SNHLY and CDR2 FYNNEI. Losses at the gene ends were 4 bases for V and 12 bases for J; bases not matched to a gene: 11. The CDR3 loop is CASSVSSDRESFF. As DNA, the CDR3 is TGTGCCAGCAGTGTTTCTTCTGACAGGGAGTCTTTCTTT.

Here the CDR3 DNA reads TGTGCCAGCAGCTTGATGCAGGGGGATTTCCCCTACGAGCAGTACTTC. It is translated as CASSLMQGDFPYEQYF. The V and J genes are TRBV5-5 and TRBJ2-7; TRBD1 matches 7 bases. CDR3 length equals 16 residues. Trimming removed 1 base from V and 2 bases from J; junction bases left unmatched: 9. Germline V gene sequence: CDR1 SGHKS, CDR2 YYEKEE (reference sequence).

DNA of the CDR3: TGTGCCAGCAGTTACTGGAGACTCACGACCGGGGAGCTGTTTTTT. Its translation is CASSYWRLTTGELFF. The chain employs TRBV6-5 and TRBJ2-2; no clear D gene. Trimming shortened V by 1 base and J by 5 bases, and 11 bases separated the two germline ends. This CDR3 is built from 15 residues. CDR1 and CDR2 from the germline V gene are MNHEY and SVGAGI.